This TCR beta chain was found in a study of cytomegalovirus exposure and HLA in healthy donors. Study results and caveats: Associated with cytomegalovirus, according to the listing, were 164 TCR beta chains. The classifier, whose performance was assessed in both the original and validation cohorts, reportedly diagnosed cytomegalovirus status with high specificity and sensitivity. In presence/absence analyses, roughly uniform sequencing depth across donors was assumed.

Trimming stripped 0 bases from V and 4 bases from J, with 9 bases between. This CDR3 is 14 amino acids long. The germline V gene encodes CDR1 MNHNY and CDR2 SVGAGI (reference sequence). The PCR used 60 Vbeta and 13 Jbeta primers. The repertoire was sequenced with immunoSEQ multiplex PCR; TCRdb's copy has only in-frame clones and lacks some. The table lists around 200,000 clones, approximately 78% of them singletons. It was healthy bone marrow donors who served as donors. A few counts support this clone. The target antigen is unknown. J is TRBJ1-1 and V is TRBV6-6; D is uncertain. Material for sequencing was PBMCs. The receptor comes from a woman between 18 and 29 years old in good health and CMV-seronegative. The CDR3 sequence is CASSYSAGRTEAFF. CDR3 bases: TGTGCCAGCAGTTACTCGGCAGGTCGCACTGAAGCTTTCTTT.